The source of this T cell receptor beta chain is a study of OX40 agonist ivuxolimab in advanced cancers. Study-level background: Ivuxolimab, which targeted the costimulatory receptor OX40 (CD134), was an agonistic, fully human IgG2 monoclonal antibody. Intravenous ivuxolimab was administered to patients every 2 weeks at six dose levels: 0.01, 0.1, 0.3, 1.5, 3 and 10 mg/kg. Of the approximately 50 dose-escalation patients, hepatocellular carcinoma was present in about 19, melanoma in around 15, renal cell carcinoma in 9 and head and neck cancer in 9. The dose-escalation cohort was roughly 80% male with a mean age of about 65 years, ranging from about 23 to 85. Prior anti-PD-1, anti-PD-L1 or anti-CTLA-4 therapy was permitted, and approximately 40% of dose-escalation patients had received checkpoint inhibitors. Three dose-escalation patients achieved partial responses, one with hepatocellular carcinoma and two with cutaneous melanoma. The purpose of peripheral TCRbeta sequencing was to test whether ivuxolimab changed TCR sequence diversity and led to clonal T-cell expansion. The paper reports the monotherapy dose-escalation portion (N ≈ 52 patients) of the phase I ivuxolimab trial.

Genomic DNA was extracted from sorted cells for sequencing of the TCRbeta CDR3 region. TCRbeta CDR3 regions were sequenced using the immunoSEQ Assay. Not all clones reach the TCRdb copy of this immuneACCESS table, which keeps in-frame sequences only. Checked studies attribute under half of the gap to unresolved V genes and leave the rest unexplained. The table for this sample lists some 42,000 clones; 70% to 90% of them were counted only once. 21% of the sample rests with the top ten. Broader findings and caveats from the paper: At doses of 0.1 to 3.0 mg/kg, clonal expansion of both CD4+ and CD8+ T cells in blood was seen between baseline and week 6. In partial responders in the 0.1-3.0 mg/kg groups, normalized peripheral clonal expansion was found to be among the lowest, especially among CD8+ T cells. Low levels of normalized T-cell clonal expansion were also seen in some patients who did not respond. After ivuxolimab, expanded clones were on average more numerous among CD8+ T cells than among CD4+ T cells. Which antigens the clonally expanded peripheral T cells were specific for was not determined.

The trial excluded patients who had a history of autoimmune disease or who were on systemic immunosuppression. Peripheral blood for TCR sequencing was collected from all dose cohorts at baseline, on cycle 4 day 1, and on cycle 7 day 1. Samples came from an open-label, multicenter, first-in-human phase I dose-escalation trial of ivuxolimab. Adults with locally advanced or metastatic melanoma, renal cell carcinoma, hepatocellular carcinoma or head and neck squamous cell carcinoma were enrolled in the trial. Before TCR sequencing, CD4+ T cells and CD8+ T cells from peripheral blood were sorted into separate populations. The CDR3 runs 14 residues from the cysteine to the phenylalanine. Kept here is only the CDR3 DNA, which spans 42 bases and is read in frame from base 1. The germline V gene (reference sequence) specifies LNHDA as CDR1 and SQIVND as CDR2. A word on this clone: There is no known antigen for this receptor. Base qualities were left out, and no much larger clone turns up one base away.

Recombination connected TRBV19 to TRBJ2-5, with 10 central nucleotides matching TRBD1. The J call may be wrong; the DNA end is better matched by TRBJ2-7. The sequence came from an adult with an advanced solid tumor such as melanoma, head and neck, liver or kidney cancer. Sequences were derived from CD4+ or CD8+ T cells sorted from blood, sampled in a trial of the OX40 agonist ivuxolimab. CDR3 protein: CASSDRDRGYEQYF. The sequenced DNA: TGTGCCAGTAGCGACCGGGACAGGGGATACGAGCAGTACTTC.